The 17 T cell receptor beta chains below all came from one sample that was sequenced in a study of blood T cell repertoires in COVID-19. Profiling relied on immunoSEQ multiplex PCR, and the TCRdb table lists in-frame clones only, not all of them. The sample has about 130,000 clones; 75% to 90% are singletons. Sample: peripheral blood. All receptors derive from a human donor in a cohort sampled during active COVID-19.

The chain employs TRBV3-1 (or the pseudogene TRBV3-2) and TRBJ2-2, with 12 bases lining up with TRBD2. The trim removed 4 bases at V and 7 bases at J, leaving 7 bases unmatched. CDR1 and CDR2 (germline): LGHDT, YNNKEL (reference sequence). The CDR3 is 16 amino acids. The CDR3 loop reads CASSLSSGRANGELFF. CDR3 nucleotide sequence: TGTGCCAGCAGCCTGTCTAGCGGGAGGGCAAACGGGGAGCTGTTTTTT.

This clone showed up just once. This chain connects TRBV11-2 to TRBJ1-1, with D unresolved. The germline V gene has CDR1 SGHAT and CDR2 FQNNGV. This CDR3 contains 12 residues. The V end was cut by 4 bases, the J end by 5 bases, with 8 bases between. The CDR3 here is CASSSDWTEAFF. DNA for the CDR3: TGTGCCAGCAGCTCCGACTGGACTGAAGCTTTCTTT.

The gene calls are TRBV11-3 and TRBJ1-2; 10 bases are a match to TRBD1. This CDR3 contains 12 residues. Unmatched junction bases numbered 4, after V lost 7 bases and J lost 8 bases. Germline V gene sequence: CDR1 SGHNT, CDR2 YENEEA. CDR3 bases: TGTGCCAGCATCGGACAGGGGGAGGGCTACACCTTC. Amino acid sequence: CASIGQGEGYTF.

This clone has more than one count but fewer than ten. The chain links TRBV7-6 to TRBJ2-1, with D unresolved. From germline, CDR1 is SGHVS and CDR2 FNYEAQ. The CDR3 runs 13 residues. V lost 2 bases and J 12 bases, leaving 14 bases between the germline ends. The CDR3 sequence: CASSLTPGSAQFF. The CDR3 DNA sequence: TGTGCCAGCAGCTTAACCCCAGGCAGTGCGCAGTTCTTC.

This clone was seen only a few times. The chain couples TRBV27 to TRBJ1-2; TRBD1 might be the D (5 bases). Trimming stripped 7 bases from V and 6 bases from J, with 27 bases between. The CDR3 runs 17 residues. Germline assignment: CDR1 MNHEY and CDR2 SMNVEV (reference sequence). The CDR3, as DNA: TGTGCCAGCACAACTGGGCCCTTAGGGCAGGGTTTAGATGGCTACACCTTC. It is translated as CASTTGPLGQGLDGYTF.

This rearrangement joins TRBV7-2 to TRBJ2-1, with 7 bases matching TRBD2. V shed 5 bases, J shed 5 bases, and the junction held 6 bases outside the gene matches. Germline values: CDR1 SGHTA, CDR2 FQGNSA. CDR3 length equals 14 residues. The CDR3 sequence is CASSRGDYHNEQFF. CDR3 coding DNA: TGTGCCAGCAGCAGAGGGGACTACCACAATGAGCAGTTCTTC. Using reference TRBV7-2 and TRBJ2-1 for the parts outside the CDR3, the full variable domain is GAGVSQSPSNKVTEKGKDVELRCDPISGHTALYWYRQSLGQGLEFLIYFQGNSAPDKSGLPSDRFSAERTGGSVSTLTIQRTQQEDSAVYLCASSRGDYHNEQFFGPGTRLTVL.

The chain combines TRBV5-1 with TRBJ1-2; 9 bases align to TRBD1. The CDR3 length is 15 residues. After removal of 0 bases from V and 4 bases from J, the junction contained 4 bases not matched to a gene. Germline V gene sequence: CDR1 SGHRS, CDR2 YFSETQ. CDR3 sequence (DNA): TGCGCCAGCAGCTTGGGGGACAGGGACGCCTATGGCTACACCTTC. Translated, it gives CASSLGDRDAYGYTF.

The gene calls are TRBV7-2 and TRBJ1-2, with D perhaps matching TRBD1 (6 bases). Germline CDR1 is SGHTA and CDR2 is FQGNSA. V shed 8 bases and J shed 7 bases, with 17 bases lying between them. The CDR3 contains 13 residues. The CDR3 protein is CASRPQGYGGYTF. The DNA for the CDR3 is TGTGCCAGCCGACCCCAGGGGTACGGTGGCTACACCTTC.

The chain carries TRBV5-1 and TRBJ2-3; TRBD1 matches at 9 bases. V lost 2 bases to trimming and J lost 5 bases; unmatched junction nucleotides: 6. Per germline, CDR1 SGHRS and CDR2 YFSETQ. This CDR3 spans 15 amino acids. The CDR3 reads CASSFRDRALDTQYF. CDR3 DNA: TGCGCCAGCAGCTTCCGGGACAGGGCTTTAGATACGCAGTATTTT.

This clone was recorded a few times. The chain is built from TRBV5-6 and TRBJ2-1; a possible D gene is TRBD2 (5 bases). Trimming took 4 bases from V and 6 from J, leaving 17 bases between them. Germline assignment: CDR1 SGHDT and CDR2 YYEEEE. This CDR3 region has 15 residues. As DNA, the CDR3 is TGTGCCAGCAGCGAGAAGGGAGTTAGTCTCAATGAGCAGTTCTTC. Residues: CASSEKGVSLNEQFF.

The gene calls are TRBV7-2 and TRBJ2-7; 11 bases match TRBD2. Germline CDR1 reads SGHTA; CDR2 reads FQGNSA. After removal of 1 base from V and 6 bases from J, the junction contained 2 bases not matched to a gene. The CDR3 is made up of 14 amino acids. CDR3 sequence reads: CASSLVAGGGEQYF. The DNA of the CDR3 is TGTGCCAGCAGCTTAGTAGCGGGAGGGGGCGAGCAGTACTTC.

The DNA for the CDR3 is TGTGCCAGCAGCTTTTCAGGGGATACCGGGGAGCTGTTTTTT. It specifies CASSFSGDTGELFF. V gene TRBV7-6 combines with J gene TRBJ2-2, with D perhaps TRBD1 (6 bases). The CDR3 runs to 14 residues. The V end lost 3 bases, the J end lost 5 bases, and 10 bases lay between the germline ends. The germline CDR1 and CDR2 sequences are SGHVS and FNYEAQ. Complete variable domain (other parts from reference TRBV7-6 and TRBJ2-2): GAGVSQSPRYKVTKRGQDVALRCDPISGHVSLYWYRQALGQGPEFLTYFNYEAQQDKSGLPNDRFSAERPEGSISTLTIQRTEQRDSAMYRCASSFSGDTGELFFGEGSRLTVL.

The chain links TRBV5-6 to TRBJ1-4; TRBD1 agrees at 9 bases. The V gene's germline CDR1 is SGHDT and CDR2 YYEEEE. This CDR3 has 15 amino acids. V trimming: 3 bases; J trimming: 8 bases; junction bases outside the gene matches: 8. The CDR3 loop reads CASSSTQGAREKLFF. The CDR3, as DNA: TGTGCCAGCAGCTCCACACAGGGGGCTCGGGAAAAACTGTTTTTT.

The J gene is TRBJ1-4, the V gene TRBV4-3, with D maybe TRBD1 (6 bases). This CDR3 is built from 14 residues. The V gene's germline CDR1 is LGHNA and CDR2 YSLEER. The V end was cut by 3 bases, the J end by 6 bases, with 11 bases between. Here the CDR3 DNA reads TGCGCCAGCAGCCATGGGGGCACCCATGAAAAACTGTTTTTT. Its translation is CASSHGGTHEKLFF.

This rearrangement joins TRBV18 to TRBJ2-1; unclear D gene. Germline assignment: CDR1 KGHSH and CDR2 LQKENI. Deletions cut 1 base from V and 8 bases from J, with 9 bases between. The CDR3 runs 13 residues. DNA for the CDR3: TGTGCCAGCTCACCACGGTTCCAGGATGAGCAGTTCTTC. Translated: CASSPRFQDEQFF.

The genes are TRBV2 and TRBJ1-4; TRBD1 aligns across 7 bases. The CDR3 is made up of 16 amino acids. Germline CDR1 SNHLY, CDR2 FYNNEI. Unmatched junction bases numbered 10, after V lost 2 bases and J lost 7 bases. The CDR3 sequence: CASSEPLTGVGEKLFF. CDR3 DNA: TGTGCCAGCAGTGAACCTTTAACAGGGGTTGGTGAAAAACTGTTTTTT.

The chain combines TRBV6-5 with TRBJ2-7, with TRBD2 matching over 10 bases. CDR1 and CDR2 from the germline V gene are MNHEY and SVGAGI. V was pared by 6 bases and J by 3 bases, with 5 bases of the junction left unmatched. The CDR3 extends over 14 amino acids. CDR3: CASSYRTSGYEQYF. The CDR3 nucleotides read TGTGCCAGCAGCTATAGGACTAGCGGCTACGAGCAGTACTTC.